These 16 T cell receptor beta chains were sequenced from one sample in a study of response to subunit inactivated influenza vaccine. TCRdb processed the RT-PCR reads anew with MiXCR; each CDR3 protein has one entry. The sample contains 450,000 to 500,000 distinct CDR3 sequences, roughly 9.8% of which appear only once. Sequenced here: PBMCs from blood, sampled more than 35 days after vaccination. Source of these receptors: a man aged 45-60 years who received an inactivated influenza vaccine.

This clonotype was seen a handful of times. CDR3 residues: CASSSTAAGGAQYF. Written as DNA, the CDR3 is TGTGCCAGCAGCTCAACAGCTGCCGGTGGGGCCCAGTACTTC. The V call is TRBV7-2, the J call TRBJ2-5; D call uncertain. This CDR3 is 14 amino acids long. Germline-derived CDR1 and CDR2 are SGHTA and FQGNSA. Trimming pared 4 bases from V and 9 bases from J, leaving 18 bases between. The full variable domain, completed using reference TRBV7-2 and TRBJ2-5, is GAGVSQSPSNKVTEKGKDVELRCDPISGHTALYWYRQSLGQGLEFLIYFQGNSAPDKSGLPSDRFSAERTGGSVSTLTIQRTQQEDSAVYLCASSSTAAGGAQYFGPGTRLLVL.

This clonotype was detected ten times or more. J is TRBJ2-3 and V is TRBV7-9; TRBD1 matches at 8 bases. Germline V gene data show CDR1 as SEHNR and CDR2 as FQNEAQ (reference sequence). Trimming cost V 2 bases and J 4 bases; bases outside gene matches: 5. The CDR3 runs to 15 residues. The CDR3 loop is CASSLRPGGPDTQYF. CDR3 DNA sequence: TGTGCCAGCAGCTTACGGCCAGGGGGCCCAGATACGCAGTATTTT.

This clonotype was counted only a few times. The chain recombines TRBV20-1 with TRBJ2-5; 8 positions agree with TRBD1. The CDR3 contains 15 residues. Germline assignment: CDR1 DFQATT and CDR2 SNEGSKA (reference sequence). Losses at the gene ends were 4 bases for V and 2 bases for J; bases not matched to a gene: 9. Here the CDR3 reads CSANLQGAVQETQYF. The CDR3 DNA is TGCAGTGCTAACCTTCAGGGGGCTGTACAAGAGACCCAGTACTTC.

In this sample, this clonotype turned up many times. The CDR3 loop reads CASSFIAGVETQYF. The CDR3 coding sequence is TGTGCCAGCAGCTTCATCGCGGGAGTAGAGACCCAGTACTTC. The chain links TRBV7-2 to TRBJ2-5; TRBD2 agrees at 7 bases. CDR1 and CDR2 from the germline V gene are SGHTA and FQGNSA. The CDR3 has 14 amino acids. Trimming took 3 bases from V and 4 from J; bases not matched to a gene: 5.

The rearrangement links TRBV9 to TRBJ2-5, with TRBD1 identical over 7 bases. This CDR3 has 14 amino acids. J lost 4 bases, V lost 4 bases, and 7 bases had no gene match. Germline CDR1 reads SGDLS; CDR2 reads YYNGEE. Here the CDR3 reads CASSPGGQGETQYF. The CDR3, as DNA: TGTGCCAGCAGCCCAGGGGGTCAAGGAGAGACCCAGTACTTC.

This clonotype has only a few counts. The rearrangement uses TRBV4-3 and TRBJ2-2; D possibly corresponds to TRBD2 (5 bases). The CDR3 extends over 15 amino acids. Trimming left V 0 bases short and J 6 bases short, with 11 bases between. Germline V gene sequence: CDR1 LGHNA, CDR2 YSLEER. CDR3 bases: TGCGCCAGCAGCCAAGAACCACTAGTCTCCGGGGAGCTGTTTTTT. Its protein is CASSQEPLVSGELFF.

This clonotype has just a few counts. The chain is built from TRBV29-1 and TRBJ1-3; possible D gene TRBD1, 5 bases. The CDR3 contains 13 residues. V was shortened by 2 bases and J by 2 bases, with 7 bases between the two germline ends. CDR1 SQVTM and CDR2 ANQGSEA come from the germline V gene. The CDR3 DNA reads TGCAGCGTTGAAACAGGCGCTGGAAACACCATATATTTT. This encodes CSVETGAGNTIYF.

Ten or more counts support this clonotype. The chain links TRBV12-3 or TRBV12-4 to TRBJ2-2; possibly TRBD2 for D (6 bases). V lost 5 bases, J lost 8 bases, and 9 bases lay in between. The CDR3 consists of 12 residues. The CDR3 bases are TGTGCCAGCAGTGCGAGCGGGGGGGAGCTGTTTTTT. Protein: CASSASGGELFF.

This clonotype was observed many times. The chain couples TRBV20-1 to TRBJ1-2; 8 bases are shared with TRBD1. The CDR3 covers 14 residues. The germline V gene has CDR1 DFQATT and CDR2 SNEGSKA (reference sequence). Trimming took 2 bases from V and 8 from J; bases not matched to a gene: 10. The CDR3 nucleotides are TGCAGTGCTAGATCCGGGACAGGCCCGTCGGGCTACACCTTC. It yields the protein CSARSGTGPSGYTF.

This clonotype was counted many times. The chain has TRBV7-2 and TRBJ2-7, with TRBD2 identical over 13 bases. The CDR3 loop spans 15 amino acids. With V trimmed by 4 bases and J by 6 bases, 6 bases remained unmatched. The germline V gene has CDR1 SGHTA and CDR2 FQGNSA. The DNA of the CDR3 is TGTGCCAGCAGCTCAAGGACTAGCGGGAGATTCGAGCAGTACTTC. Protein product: CASSSRTSGRFEQYF.

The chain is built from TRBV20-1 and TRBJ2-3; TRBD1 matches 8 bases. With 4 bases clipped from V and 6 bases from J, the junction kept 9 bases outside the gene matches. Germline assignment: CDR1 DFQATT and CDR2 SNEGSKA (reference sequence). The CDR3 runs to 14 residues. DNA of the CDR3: TGCAGTGCTACCGGACAGGGCGAGAGGGATACGCAGTATTTT. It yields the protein CSATGQGERDTQYF.

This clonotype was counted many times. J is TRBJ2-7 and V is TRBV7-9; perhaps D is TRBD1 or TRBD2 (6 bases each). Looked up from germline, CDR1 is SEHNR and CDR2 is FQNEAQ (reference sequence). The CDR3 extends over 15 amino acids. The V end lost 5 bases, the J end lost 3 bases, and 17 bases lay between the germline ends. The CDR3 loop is CASSRRGGPDYEQYF. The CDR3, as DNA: TGTGCCAGCAGCAGAAGAGGGGGGCCTGACTACGAGCAGTACTTC.

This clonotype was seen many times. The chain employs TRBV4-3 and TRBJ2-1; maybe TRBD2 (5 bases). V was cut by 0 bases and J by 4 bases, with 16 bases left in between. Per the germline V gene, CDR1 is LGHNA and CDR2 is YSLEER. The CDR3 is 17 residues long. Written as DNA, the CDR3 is TGCGCCAGCAGCCAAGATAAATTCGAGGGAGAGTACAATGAGCAGTTCTTC. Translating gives CASSQDKFEGEYNEQFF.

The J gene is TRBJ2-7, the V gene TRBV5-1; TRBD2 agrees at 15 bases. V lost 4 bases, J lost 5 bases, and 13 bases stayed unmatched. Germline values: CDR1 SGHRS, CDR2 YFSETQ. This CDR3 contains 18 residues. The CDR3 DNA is TGCGCCAGCAGCCGTGGGACTAGCGGGGGGTCTCTTCGGGACGAGCAGTACTTC. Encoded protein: CASSRGTSGGSLRDEQYF.

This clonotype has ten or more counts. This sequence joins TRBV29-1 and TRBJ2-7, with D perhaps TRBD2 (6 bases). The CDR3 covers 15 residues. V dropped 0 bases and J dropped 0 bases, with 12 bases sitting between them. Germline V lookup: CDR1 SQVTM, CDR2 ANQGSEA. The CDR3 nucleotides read TGCAGCGTTGAAGATGTAGTAGCGGACTCCTACGAGCAGTACTTC. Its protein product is CSVEDVVADSYEQYF.

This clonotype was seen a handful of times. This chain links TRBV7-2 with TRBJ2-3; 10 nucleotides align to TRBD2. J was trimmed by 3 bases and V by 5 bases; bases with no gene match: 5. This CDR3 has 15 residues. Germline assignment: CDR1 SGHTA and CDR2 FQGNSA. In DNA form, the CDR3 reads TGTGCCAGCAGCCCCTCAGCGGGAGGGACAGATACGCAGTATTTT. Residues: CASSPSAGGTDTQYF.